The entry below gives a single T cell receptor (beta chain) sequence along with its context. Other DNA variants within this sample encode the same CDR3. Cells designated naive CD8 were CD45RO-negative and were positively selected for CCR7, with terminally differentiated effector memory CD45RA+ cells excluded. The entry originates in a study of shared clonotypes between healthy human individuals. Study summary: CD4 naive cells filled three plates per donor, CD4 memory three, CD8 naive two and CD8 memory one.

The CDR3 runs 15 residues. Germline V gene data show CDR1 as MGHRA and CDR2 as YSYEKL. The V end lost 0 bases, the J end lost 5 bases, and 11 bases lay between the germline ends. Tens of thousands of T cell genomes (about 0.2 ug DNA) went into each sorted-subset replicate. Assay: immunoSEQ multiplex PCR; the TCRdb copy retains only in-frame clones and omits some. Among around 2.1 million clones listed, 85% to 95% were seen once. The sequencing sample was made of naive CD8+ T cells from PBMCs. This chain joins TRBV4-1 and TRBJ1-5; D is possibly TRBD1 (6 bases). The clonotype originates from a man aged 18 to 29 in good health. Some clones in this sample may be carry-over from other donors' samples. CDR3 DNA sequence: TGCGCCAGCAGCCAAGATGGGGGGCCGGATCAGCCCCAGCATTTT. As protein: CASSQDGGPDQPQHF.